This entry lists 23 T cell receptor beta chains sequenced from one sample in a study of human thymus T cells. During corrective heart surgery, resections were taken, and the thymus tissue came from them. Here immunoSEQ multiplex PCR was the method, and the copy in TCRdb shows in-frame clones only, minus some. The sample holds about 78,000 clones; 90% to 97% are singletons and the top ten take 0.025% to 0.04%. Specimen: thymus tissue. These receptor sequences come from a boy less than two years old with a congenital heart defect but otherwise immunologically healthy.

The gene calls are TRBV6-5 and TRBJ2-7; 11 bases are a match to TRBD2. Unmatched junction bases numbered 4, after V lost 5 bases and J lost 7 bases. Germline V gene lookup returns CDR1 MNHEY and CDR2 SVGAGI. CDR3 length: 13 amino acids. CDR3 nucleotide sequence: TGTGCCAGCAGTAGGACTAGCGGGTGGGAGCAGTACTTC. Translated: CASSRTSGWEQYF.

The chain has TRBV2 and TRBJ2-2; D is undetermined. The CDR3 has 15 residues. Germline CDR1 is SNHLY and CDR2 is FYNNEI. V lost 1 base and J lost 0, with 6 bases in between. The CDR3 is CASSEEGSNTGELFF. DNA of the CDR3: TGTGCCAGCAGTGAAGAAGGGTCGAACACCGGGGAGCTGTTTTTT. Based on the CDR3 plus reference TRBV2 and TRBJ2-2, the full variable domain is EPEVTQTPSHQVTQMGQEVILRCVPISNHLYFYWYRQILGQKVEFLVSFYNNEISEKSEIFDDQFSVERPDGSNFTLKIRSTKLEDSAMYFCASSEEGSNTGELFFGEGSRLTVL.

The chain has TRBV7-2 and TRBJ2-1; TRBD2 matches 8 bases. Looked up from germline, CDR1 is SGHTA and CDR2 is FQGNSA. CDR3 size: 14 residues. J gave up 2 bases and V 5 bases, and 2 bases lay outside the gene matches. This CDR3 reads CASSRTSPYNEQFF. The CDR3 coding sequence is TGTGCCAGCAGCCGGACTAGCCCCTACAATGAGCAGTTCTTC.

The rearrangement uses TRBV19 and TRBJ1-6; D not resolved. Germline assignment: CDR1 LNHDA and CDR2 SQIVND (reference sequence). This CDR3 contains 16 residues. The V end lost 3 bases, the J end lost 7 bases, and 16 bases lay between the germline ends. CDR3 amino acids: CASSMRPGSRNSPLHF. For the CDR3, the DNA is TGTGCCAGTAGTATGAGACCGGGGAGCAGGAATTCACCCCTCCACTTT.

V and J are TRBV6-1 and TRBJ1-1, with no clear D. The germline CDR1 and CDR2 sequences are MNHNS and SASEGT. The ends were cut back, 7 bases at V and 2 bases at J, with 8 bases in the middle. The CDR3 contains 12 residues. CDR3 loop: CASITSNTEAFF. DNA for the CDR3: TGTGCCAGCATTACAAGTAACACTGAAGCTTTCTTT.

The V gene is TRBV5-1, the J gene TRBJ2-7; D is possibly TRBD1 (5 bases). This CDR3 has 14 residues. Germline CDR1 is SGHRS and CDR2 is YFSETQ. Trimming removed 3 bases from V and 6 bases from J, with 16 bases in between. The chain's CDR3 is CASSWGPHGREQYF. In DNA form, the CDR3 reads TGCGCCAGCAGCTGGGGCCCTCACGGTCGCGAGCAGTACTTC.

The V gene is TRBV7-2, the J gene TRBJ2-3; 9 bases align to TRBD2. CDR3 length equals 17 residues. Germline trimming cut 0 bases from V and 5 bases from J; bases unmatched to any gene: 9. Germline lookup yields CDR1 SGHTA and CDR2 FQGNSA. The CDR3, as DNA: TGTGCCAGCAGCTTAGCGGGGGCGGGAGGGCCAGGAGATACGCAGTATTTT. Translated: CASSLAGAGGPGDTQYF.

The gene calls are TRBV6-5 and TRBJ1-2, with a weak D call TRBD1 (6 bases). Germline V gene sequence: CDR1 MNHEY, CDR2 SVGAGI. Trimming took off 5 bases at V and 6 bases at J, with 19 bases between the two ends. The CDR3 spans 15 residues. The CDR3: CASSPEGRTADGYTF. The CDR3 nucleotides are TGTGCCAGCAGTCCCGAAGGAAGGACAGCTGATGGCTACACCTTC.

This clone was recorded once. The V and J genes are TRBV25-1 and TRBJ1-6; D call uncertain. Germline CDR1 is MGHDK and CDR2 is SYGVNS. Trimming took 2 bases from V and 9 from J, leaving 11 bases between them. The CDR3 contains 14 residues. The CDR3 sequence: CASSEPPLASPLHF. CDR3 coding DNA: TGTGCCAGCAGTGAACCCCCTCTGGCTTCACCCCTCCACTTT.

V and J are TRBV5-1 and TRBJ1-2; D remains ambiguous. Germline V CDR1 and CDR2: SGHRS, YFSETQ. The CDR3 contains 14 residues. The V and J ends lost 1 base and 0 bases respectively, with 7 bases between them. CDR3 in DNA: TGCGCCAGCAGCTTGCCAGTCGCTAACTATGGCTACACCTTC. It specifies CASSLPVANYGYTF.

The CDR3 nucleotides are TGTGCCAGCAGTCCAAGCTCCTACAATGAGCAGTTCTTC. Its translation: CASSPSSYNEQFF. The V call is TRBV28, the J call TRBJ2-1, with D unclear. The CDR3 is 13 amino acids. The germline gives CDR1 MDHEN, CDR2 SYDVKM. V lost 5 bases and J 0 bases, leaving 5 bases between the germline ends.

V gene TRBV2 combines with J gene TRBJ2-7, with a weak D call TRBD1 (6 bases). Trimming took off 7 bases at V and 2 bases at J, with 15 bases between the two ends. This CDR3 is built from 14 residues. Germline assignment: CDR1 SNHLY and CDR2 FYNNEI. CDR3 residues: CASTLQGKTYEQYF. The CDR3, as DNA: TGTGCCAGCACTCTACAGGGTAAAACCTACGAGCAGTACTTC.

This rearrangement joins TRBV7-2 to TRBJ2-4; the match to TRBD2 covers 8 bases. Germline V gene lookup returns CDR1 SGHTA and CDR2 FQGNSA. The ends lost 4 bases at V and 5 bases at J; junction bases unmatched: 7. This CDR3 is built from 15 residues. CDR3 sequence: CASSYPGTRQNIQYF. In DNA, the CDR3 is TGTGCCAGCAGCTACCCCGGGACTAGACAAAACATTCAGTACTTC.

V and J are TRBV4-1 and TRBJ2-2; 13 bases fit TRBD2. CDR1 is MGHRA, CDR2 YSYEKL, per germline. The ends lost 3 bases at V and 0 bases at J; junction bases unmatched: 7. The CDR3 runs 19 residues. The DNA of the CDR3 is TGCGCCAGCAGCCAGGCGGGACTAGCGGGACTTACGAACACCGGGGAGCTGTTTTTT. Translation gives CASSQAGLAGLTNTGELFF.

The CDR3 DNA is TGTGCCAGCAGCCGAGGGGGGGGCGCCCCTATACGGACAGATACGCAGTATTTT. It is translated as CASSRGGGAPIRTDTQYF. The rearrangement joins TRBV11-2 to TRBJ2-3; the D gene is possibly TRBD2 (7 bases). V was shortened by 5 bases and J by 3 bases, with 24 bases between the two germline ends. This CDR3 is built from 18 residues. CDR1 SGHAT and CDR2 FQNNGV come from the germline V gene.

The CDR3 spells CASSLRAPYGYTF. CDR3 nucleotides: TGTGCCAGCAGCCTCAGGGCCCCCTATGGCTACACCTTC. The chain joins TRBV6-5 to TRBJ1-2; tentative D call: TRBD1 (5 bases). Trimming removed 6 bases from V and 4 bases from J, with 12 bases in between. Germline assignment: CDR1 MNHEY and CDR2 SVGAGI. The CDR3 covers 13 residues.

The CDR3 reads CASSGGNIKGYTF. In DNA, the CDR3 is TGTGCCAGCAGTGGTGGAAATATCAAAGGCTACACCTTC. This sequence joins TRBV6-1 and TRBJ1-2; no definite D call. CDR3 length equals 13 residues. Germline lookup yields CDR1 MNHNS and CDR2 SASEGT. V was trimmed by 4 bases and J by 8 bases, leaving 14 bases between them.

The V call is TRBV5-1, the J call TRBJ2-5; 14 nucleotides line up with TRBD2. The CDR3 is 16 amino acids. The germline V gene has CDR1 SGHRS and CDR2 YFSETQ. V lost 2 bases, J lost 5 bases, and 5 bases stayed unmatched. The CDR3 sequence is CASSFPTSGGAETQYF. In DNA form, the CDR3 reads TGCGCCAGCAGCTTTCCGACTAGCGGGGGGGCTGAGACCCAGTACTTC.

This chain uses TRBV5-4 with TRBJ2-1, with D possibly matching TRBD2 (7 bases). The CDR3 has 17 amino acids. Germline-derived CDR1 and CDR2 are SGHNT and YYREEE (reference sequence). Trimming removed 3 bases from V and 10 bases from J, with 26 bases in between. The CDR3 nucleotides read TGTGCCAGCAGCTCCGGGGGGCGGGGAGTCGTCTTTGAGGAGCAGTTCTTC. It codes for CASSSGGRGVVFEEQFF.

The CDR3 DNA sequence: TGTGCCAGCAGTGAAATCGAACGGGGGGAGCAGTACTTC. Its translation is CASSEIERGEQYF. This rearrangement joins TRBV6-1 to TRBJ2-7; tentatively, D is TRBD2 (6 bases). The CDR3 sequence is 13 residues long. The germline CDR1 and CDR2 sequences are MNHNS and SASEGT. V was cut by 2 bases and J by 7 bases, with 12 bases left in between.

The CDR3 here is CASSQEGQGVYTQYF. CDR3 nucleotides: TGCGCCAGCAGCCAAGAGGGACAGGGGGTGTATACGCAGTATTTT. The chain links TRBV4-1 to TRBJ2-3; 11 nucleotides align to TRBD1. Trimming at V came to 0 bases and at J to 7 bases, leaving 3 bases not matched to a gene. The CDR3 runs to 15 residues. CDR1 is MGHRA, CDR2 YSYEKL, per germline.

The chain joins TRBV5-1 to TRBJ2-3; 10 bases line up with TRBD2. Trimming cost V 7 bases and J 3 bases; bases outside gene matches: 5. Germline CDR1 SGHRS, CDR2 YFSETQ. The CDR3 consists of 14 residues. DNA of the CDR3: TGCGCCAGCGAGCGGGAGGGCGGGACAGATACGCAGTATTTT. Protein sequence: CASEREGGTDTQYF.

The CDR3 coding sequence is TGTGCCAGCAGCTTAGCGAACCAGGGCTCTGGAAACACCATATATTTT. Its translation is CASSLANQGSGNTIYF. This chain joins TRBV7-9 and TRBJ1-3; tentative D call: TRBD1 (5 bases). In germline, CDR1 is SEHNR, CDR2 FQNEAQ (reference sequence). CDR3 length equals 16 residues. V gave up 0 bases and J gave up 0 bases, with 9 bases separating them.